This T cell receptor (beta chain) was obtained from a study of blood T cells in healthy people across ages. Overall study results and limits: Possibly confounding the expanded clonotype changes was the fact that donor CMV status was unknown.

It was with a sample-barcoded 5' primer and a J-beta primer mix that a second PCR of roughly 7 to 12 cycles was run. One entry per CDR3 protein, called by TCRdb with MiXCR from the 5' RACE reads. The data contain about 1.7 million distinct CDR3 sequences, 28% of them singletons. PBMCs, at least 6.5 million per sample, were isolated. Notes on this clonotype: The antigen remains unidentified.

Trimming cost V 10 bases and J 3 bases, with 19 bases left between them. The CDR3 is made up of 14 amino acids. Germline V gives CDR1 LNHDA, CDR2 SQIVND (reference sequence). The specimen was blood. The source of this sequence is a woman younger than 45 in good health. The rearrangement joins TRBV19 to TRBJ2-7; D possibly corresponds to TRBD1 (6 bases). CDR3 bases: TGTGCCACCTCCTCCAGGGGAATAAACTACGAGCAGTACTTC. It yields the protein CATSSRGINYEQYF. Filled out from reference TRBV19 and TRBJ2-7, the complete variable domain reads DGGITQSPKYLFRKEGQNVTLSCEQNLNHDAMYWYRQDPGQGLRLIYYSQIVNDFQKGDIAEGYSVSREKKESFPLTVTSAQKNPTAFYLCATSSRGINYEQYFGPGTRLTVT.